Following are 8 T cell receptor beta chains from one sample sequenced in a study of shared clonotypes between healthy human individuals (dated by TCRdb to 2020 to 2022). Libraries were built with the immunoSEQ multiplex PCR assay. TCRdb obtained this table from immuneACCESS and retained in-frame rearrangements with V and J assigned. These tables miss some clones; where compared with another copy, unresolved V genes account for less than half of the shortfall, and the remainder is unexplained. This sample lists about a million clones; approximately 80% were detected once. Nearly 1.5% of the sample comes from the top ten. The sequenced sample was memory CD4+ T cells sorted from blood. The meaning of the sample's cell subset or site label: CD45RA-negative fraction. These receptors came from a man between 18 and 29 years old in good health.

J is TRBJ2-7 and V is TRBV25-1, with TRBD2 matching 11 bases. Germline V gene lookup returns CDR1 MGHDK and CDR2 SYGVNS. The CDR3 covers 15 residues. V shed 3 bases, J shed 0 bases, and the junction held 1 base outside the gene matches. DNA for the CDR3: TGTGCCAGCAGTGATAGCGGGAGGGACTCCTACGAGCAGTACTTC. Its translation is CASSDSGRDSYEQYF.

The chain carries TRBV19 and TRBJ1-2; D uncertain. Per the germline V gene, CDR1 is LNHDA and CDR2 is SQIVND (reference sequence). This CDR3 is built from 14 residues. With 2 bases removed from V and 5 bases from J, the gap between germline ends came to 12 bases. The CDR3 nucleotides read TGTGCCAGTAGTATAAACATCCAGATATATGGCTACACCTTC. This codes for CASSINIQIYGYTF.

The chain couples TRBV5-6 to TRBJ1-1; a possible D gene is TRBD1 (6 bases). CDR1 is SGHDT, CDR2 YYEEEE, per germline. The V and J ends lost 0 bases and 5 bases respectively, with 14 bases between them. The CDR3 is 15 amino acids. CDR3 sequence reads: CASSLDWGRGTEAFF. CDR3 sequence (DNA): TGTGCCAGCAGCTTGGACTGGGGGCGGGGTACTGAAGCTTTCTTT.

CDR3 sequence (DNA): TGTGCCAGCTCACCTCCTGGACTAGCGGGGAGGGAGACCCAGTACTTC. This gives the protein CASSPPGLAGRETQYF. J is TRBJ2-5 and V is TRBV18, with TRBD2 identical over 12 bases. The length of the CDR3 is 16 residues. V dropped 3 bases and J dropped 5; count of bases not matched to a gene: 7. Germline CDR1 and CDR2: KGHSH and LQKENI.

The chain uses TRBV19 and TRBJ2-3; D unresolved. Germline V gene lookup returns CDR1 LNHDA and CDR2 SQIVND (reference sequence). V lost 5 bases and J 5 bases, leaving 11 bases between the germline ends. The CDR3 has 13 residues. CDR3 coding DNA: TGTGCCAGTAGTTCGGACCTTGGAGATACGCAGTATTTT. It encodes CASSSDLGDTQYF.

This clone was observed a few times. The rearrangement links TRBV28 to TRBJ1-1; possibly TRBD1 for D (6 bases). Trimming stripped 1 base from V and 5 bases from J, with 20 bases between. CDR3 length: 17 residues. Germline V lookup: CDR1 MDHEN, CDR2 SYDVKM. This CDR3 reads CASSLYFPPQGKTEAFF. The CDR3 DNA is TGTGCCAGCAGTTTATATTTCCCCCCCCAGGGGAAGACTGAAGCTTTCTTT. Drawing the rest from reference TRBV28 and TRBJ1-1, the complete variable domain is DVKVTQSSRYLVKRTGEKVFLECVQDMDHENMFWYRQDPGLGLRLIYFSYDVKMKEKGDIPEGYSVSREKKERFSLILESASTNQTSMYLCASSLYFPPQGKTEAFFGQGTRLTVV.

J is TRBJ2-2 and V is TRBV6-1; the match to TRBD1 covers 7 bases. Germline V gene data show CDR1 as MNHNS and CDR2 as SASEGT. V lost 5 bases, J lost 6 bases, and 9 bases stayed unmatched. This CDR3 has 15 residues. The CDR3 spells CASSNRDRSPGELFF. CDR3 DNA: TGTGCCAGCAGTAACCGGGACAGATCCCCCGGGGAGCTGTTTTTT.

Comments on this clone: The sample carries other DNA sequences with the same CDR3. CDR3 coding DNA: TGTGCCAGCTCACCGGCCGGGGGACCCTACGAGCAGTACTTC. It encodes CASSPAGGPYEQYF. V is TRBV18 and J is TRBJ2-7; D is perhaps TRBD2 (6 bases). The CDR3 extends over 14 amino acids. CDR1 KGHSH and CDR2 LQKENI come from the germline V gene. V gave up 3 bases and J gave up 2 bases, with 11 bases separating them.